This TCR beta chain comes out of a study of shared clonotypes between healthy human individuals. About the study: Sampling drew on donors who were a couple of women and a few men aged 18 to 49. Study findings and constraints: Four donors showed sharing of approximately 5% of naive CD4 clonotypes.

The CDR3 is 14 residues long. The germline V gene encodes CDR1 MNHNY and CDR2 SVGAGI (reference sequence). J lost 6 bases, V lost 6 bases, and 7 bases had no gene match. Remarks on this clone: Its antigen is undetermined.

Sorted-subset replicate PCRs used approximately 190 ng of genomic DNA. This amount corresponded to approximately 30,000 T cell genomes. Authors' processing steps: ImmunoSEQ supplied junction-only sequences lacking quality scores, so filtering was different. The data were produced by immunoSEQ multiplex PCR, yet TCRdb's version contains in-frame clones alone and is incomplete. Clone size and the V and J calls come from that table; the DNA yielded D and trimming. The data contain a few million clones, 90% to 95% of them singletons. The chain uses TRBV6-6 and TRBJ1-5; TRBD1 aligns across 8 bases. The sample consisted of naive CD4+ T cells sorted from blood. The subset here: CD45RA+ positively selected. This TCR was sampled from a man younger than 30 in good health. The CDR3 is CASREQGERQPQHF. CDR3 coding DNA: TGTGCCAGCAGAGAACAGGGGGAGCGTCAGCCCCAGCATTTT.